The rows below give T cell receptor beta chains drawn from one sample of a study of CD8 T cells in Susac syndrome. In TCRdb, the immunoSEQ multiplex PCR reads were re-called with MiXCR into one record per CDR3 protein. The repertoire has nearly 70,000 distinct CDR3 sequences, 95% of them found once; the top ten carry over 0.2%. Material for sequencing was CD8+ T cells from PBMCs. The source is a human donor in good health. The CDR3 runs from the conserved cysteine through the conserved F or W. A D gene is named only where the DNA matches it firmly. Rows may omit the clone size; those that give it use once, few, many or a size class.

V gene: TRBV7-9; clone size: .; D gene: .; J gene: TRBJ2-1; CDR3 protein: CASSSPYGTSSYNEQFF; CDR3 DNA: TGTGCCAGCAGCTCCCCTTACGGGACGAGCTCCTACAATGAGCAGTTCTTC
V gene: TRBV7-6; clone size: once; D gene: .; J gene: TRBJ1-1; CDR3 protein: CASSRGEAGQTINTEAFF; CDR3 DNA: TGTGCCAGCAGCCGGGGGGAGGCTGGACAGACTATAAACACTGAAGCTTTCTTT
V gene: TRBV5-4; clone size: .; D gene: .; J gene: TRBJ2-1; CDR3 protein: CASSLGPYNEQFF; CDR3 DNA: TGTGCCAGCAGCTTAGGGCCCTACAATGAGCAGTTCTTC
V gene: TRBV29-1; clone size: .; D gene: .; J gene: TRBJ2-2; CDR3 protein: CSVGVYTGELFF; CDR3 DNA: TGCAGCGTTGGAGTTTACACCGGGGAGCTGTTTTTT
V gene: TRBV6-2/TRBV6-3; clone size: .; D gene: .; J gene: TRBJ2-3; CDR3 protein: CASSGLTDTQYF; CDR3 DNA: TGTGCCAGCTCGGGCCTCACAGATACGCAGTATTTT
V gene: TRBV19; clone size: .; D gene: TRBD1; J gene: TRBJ1-2; CDR3 protein: CASSEQGQGYGYTF; CDR3 DNA: TGTGCCAGTAGTGAACAGGGACAGGGCTATGGCTACACCTTC
V gene: TRBV4-3; clone size: .; D gene: TRBD2; J gene: TRBJ2-1; CDR3 protein: CASSQDPLAGGHNEQFF; CDR3 DNA: TGCGCCAGCAGCCAAGACCCCCTAGCGGGGGGGCACAATGAGCAGTTCTTC
V gene: TRBV11-2; clone size: .; D gene: .; J gene: TRBJ2-6; CDR3 protein: CASSLWSGSSGANVLTF; CDR3 DNA: TGTGCCAGCAGCTTGTGGAGCGGTAGCTCTGGGGCCAACGTCCTGACTTTC
V gene: TRBV6-5; clone size: .; D gene: .; J gene: TRBJ1-2; CDR3 protein: CASSYRAQANYGYTF; CDR3 DNA: TGTGCCAGCAGTTACAGGGCCCAGGCTAACTATGGCTACACCTTC
V gene: TRBV4-1; clone size: .; D gene: .; J gene: TRBJ2-7; CDR3 protein: CASSQDTREPYEQYF; CDR3 DNA: TGCGCCAGCAGCCAAGACACGAGGGAGCCCTACGAGCAGTACTTC
V gene: TRBV4-1; clone size: once; D gene: .; J gene: TRBJ2-3; CDR3 protein: CASSQGWVGADTQYF; CDR3 DNA: TGCGCCAGCAGCCAAGGTTGGGTGGGGGCGGATACGCAGTATTTT
V gene: TRBV7-9; clone size: once; D gene: .; J gene: TRBJ1-5; CDR3 protein: CASSLGGLNQPQHF; CDR3 DNA: TGTGCCAGCAGTTTAGGAGGTCTCAATCAGCCCCAGCATTTT